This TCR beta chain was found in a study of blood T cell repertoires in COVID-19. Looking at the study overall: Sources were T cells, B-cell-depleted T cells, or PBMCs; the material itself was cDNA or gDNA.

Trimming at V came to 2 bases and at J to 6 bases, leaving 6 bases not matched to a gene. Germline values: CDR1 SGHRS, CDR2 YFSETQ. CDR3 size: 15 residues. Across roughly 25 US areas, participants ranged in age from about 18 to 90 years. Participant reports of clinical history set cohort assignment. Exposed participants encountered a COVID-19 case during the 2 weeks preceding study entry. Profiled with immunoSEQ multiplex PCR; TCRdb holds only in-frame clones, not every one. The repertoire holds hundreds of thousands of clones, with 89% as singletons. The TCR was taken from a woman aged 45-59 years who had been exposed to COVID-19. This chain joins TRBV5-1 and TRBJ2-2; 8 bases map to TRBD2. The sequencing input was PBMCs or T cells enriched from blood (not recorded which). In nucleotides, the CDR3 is TGCGCCAGCAGCTTCTCGGGGGGGTTTTCCGGGGAGCTGTTTTTT. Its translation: CASSFSGGFSGELFF. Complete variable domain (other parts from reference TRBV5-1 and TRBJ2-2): KAGVTQTPRYLIKTRGQQVTLSCSPISGHRSVSWYQQTPGQGLQFLFEYFSETQRNKGNFPGRFSGRQFSNSRSEMNVSTLELGDSALYLCASSFSGGFSGELFFGEGSRLTVL.